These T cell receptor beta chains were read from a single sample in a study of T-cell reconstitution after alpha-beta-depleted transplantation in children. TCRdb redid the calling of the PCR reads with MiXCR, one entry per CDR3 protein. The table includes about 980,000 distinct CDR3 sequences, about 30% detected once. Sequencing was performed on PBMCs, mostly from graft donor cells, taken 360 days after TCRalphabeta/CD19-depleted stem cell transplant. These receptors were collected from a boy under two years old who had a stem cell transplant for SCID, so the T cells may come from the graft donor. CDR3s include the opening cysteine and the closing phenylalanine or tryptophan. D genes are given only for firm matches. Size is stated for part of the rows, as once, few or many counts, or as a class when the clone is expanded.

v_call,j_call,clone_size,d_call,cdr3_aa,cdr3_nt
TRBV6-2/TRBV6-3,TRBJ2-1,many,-,CASSYHPGDEQFF,TGTGCCAGCAGTTACCATCCAGGGGATGAGCAGTTCTTC
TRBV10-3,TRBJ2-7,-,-,CAISEGSFSYEQYF,TGTGCCATCAGTGAGGGCAGTTTCTCCTACGAGCAGTACTTC
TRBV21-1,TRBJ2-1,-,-,CASSNQLSPGLAGGPFYNEQFF,TGTGCCAGCAGCAACCAACTCTCTCCGGGACTAGCGGGGGGCCCCTTCTACAATGAGCAGTTCTTC
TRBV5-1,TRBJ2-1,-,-,CASSLQQVYNEQFF,TGCGCCAGCAGCTTGCAACAAGTCTACAATGAGCAGTTCTTC
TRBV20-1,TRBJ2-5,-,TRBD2,CSAISSGGPAETQYF,TGCAGTGCTATCTCTAGCGGGGGACCCGCGGAGACCCAGTACTTC
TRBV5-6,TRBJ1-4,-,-,CASTRLSGTNEKLFF,TGTGCCAGCACTCGACTCTCAGGAACTAATGAAAAACTGTTTTTT
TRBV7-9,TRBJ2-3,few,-,CASSSTSRVGTDTQYF,TGTGCCAGCAGCTCGACCTCTAGGGTCGGGACAGATACGCAGTATTTT
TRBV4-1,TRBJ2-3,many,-,CASSQHLTSDADTQYF,TGCGCCAGCAGCCAACATTTAACGTCGGACGCAGATACGCAGTATTTT
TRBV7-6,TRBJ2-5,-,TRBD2,CASSLLLAGVQETQYF,TGTGCCAGCAGCTTACTACTGGCGGGGGTCCAAGAGACCCAGTACTTC
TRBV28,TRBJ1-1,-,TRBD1,CASSPGTGGMETEAFF,TGTGCCAGCAGTCCTGGGACAGGGGGAATGGAAACTGAAGCTTTCTTT
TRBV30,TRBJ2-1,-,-,CAWSGPGFGDEQFF,TGTGCCTGGAGTGGGCCGGGGTTCGGGGATGAGCAGTTCTTC
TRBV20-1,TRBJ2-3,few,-,CSAFKEGADTQYF,TGCAGTGCTTTTAAAGAGGGGGCAGATACGCAGTATTTT
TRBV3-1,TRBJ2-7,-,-,CASSQDLTGPRKNEQYF,TGTGCCAGCAGCCAAGACCTGACCGGACCCCGGAAGAACGAGCAGTACTTC
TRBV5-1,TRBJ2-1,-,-,CASSPADRAGEQFF,TGCGCCAGCAGCCCTGCCGACAGGGCGGGGGAGCAGTTCTTC
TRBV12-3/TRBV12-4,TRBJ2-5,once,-,CASSFEGPEKETQYF,TGTGCCAGCAGTTTTGAGGGCCCCGAGAAAGAGACCCAGTACTTC
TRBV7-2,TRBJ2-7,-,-,CASSLAVGGLYEQYF,TGTGCCAGCAGCTTAGCAGTTGGCGGACTTTACGAGCAGTACTTC
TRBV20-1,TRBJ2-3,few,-,CSAQGPYDPDTQYF,TGCAGCGCTCAGGGTCCTTACGATCCAGATACGCAGTATTTT
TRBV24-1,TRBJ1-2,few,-,CATSDSINYGYTF,TGTGCCACCTCTGATTCTATTAACTATGGCTACACCTTC
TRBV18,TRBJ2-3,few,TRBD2,CASSPLRGDTDTQYF,TGTGCCAGCTCACCACTCCGGGGGGACACAGATACGCAGTATTTT
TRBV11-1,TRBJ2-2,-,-,CVSSLYPVTSSTANTGELFF,TGTGTCAGCAGCTTATATCCAGTGACAAGTTCTACTGCGAACACCGGGGAGCTGTTTTTT
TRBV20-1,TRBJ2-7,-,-,CSARDNRRSSYEQYF,TGCAGTGCTAGAGATAACAGGAGGAGCTCCTACGAGCAGTACTTC
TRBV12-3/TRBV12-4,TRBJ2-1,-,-,CASRPTSTHYNEQFF,TGTGCCAGCAGACCTACTAGTACCCACTACAATGAGCAGTTCTTC
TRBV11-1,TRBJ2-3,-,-,CASSLGFGSDTQYF,TGTGCCAGCAGCTTGGGATTCGGTTCAGATACGCAGTATTTT
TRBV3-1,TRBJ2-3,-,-,CASSLRTVSTDTQYF,TGTGCCAGCAGCCTCCGGACCGTTAGCACAGATACGCAGTATTTT
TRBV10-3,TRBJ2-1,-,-,CAISESYYYRVSYNEQFF,TGTGCCATCAGTGAATCTTACTACTACAGGGTCTCCTACAATGAGCAGTTCTTC
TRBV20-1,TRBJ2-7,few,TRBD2,CSARPQTSGVHYEQYF,TGCAGTGCCCGACCCCAGACTAGCGGGGTTCACTACGAGCAGTACTTC
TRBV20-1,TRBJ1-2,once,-,CSARDSGWGGYTF,TGCAGTGCTAGAGACTCGGGTTGGGGGGGCTACACCTTC
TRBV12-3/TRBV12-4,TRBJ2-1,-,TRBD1,CASSLTGPGSFF,TGTGCCAGCAGTCTGACAGGGCCTGGGTCGTTCTTC
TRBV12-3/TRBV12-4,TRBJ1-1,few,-,CASSFQAGGAEAFF,TGTGCCAGCAGTTTCCAGGCGGGGGGAGCTGAAGCTTTCTTT
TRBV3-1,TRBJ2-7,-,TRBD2,CASSQDLLAGDSYEQYF,TGTGCCAGCAGCCAAGATCTCCTAGCGGGGGATTCCTACGAGCAGTACTTC
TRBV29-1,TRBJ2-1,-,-,CSVHTRTGTLIPSSYNEQFF,TGCAGCGTTCATACAAGAACCGGGACACTCATTCCTAGCTCCTACAATGAGCAGTTCTTC